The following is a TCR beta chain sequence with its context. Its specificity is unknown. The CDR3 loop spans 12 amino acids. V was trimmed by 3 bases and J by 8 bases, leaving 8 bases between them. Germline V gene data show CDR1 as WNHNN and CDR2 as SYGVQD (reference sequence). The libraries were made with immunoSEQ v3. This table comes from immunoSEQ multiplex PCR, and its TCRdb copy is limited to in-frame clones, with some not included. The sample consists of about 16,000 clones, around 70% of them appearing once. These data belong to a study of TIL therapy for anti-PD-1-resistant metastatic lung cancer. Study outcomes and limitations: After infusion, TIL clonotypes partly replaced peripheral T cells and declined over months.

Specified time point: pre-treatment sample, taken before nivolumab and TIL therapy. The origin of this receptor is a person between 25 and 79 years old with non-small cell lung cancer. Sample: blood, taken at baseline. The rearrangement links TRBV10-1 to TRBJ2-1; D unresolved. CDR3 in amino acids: CASSDTFYEQFF. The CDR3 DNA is TGCGCCAGCAGTGACACATTTTATGAGCAGTTCTTC.